One T cell receptor (beta chain) is described in this entry. Antigen specificity is unknown. This entry comes from a study of sequential checkpoint blockade in melanoma. Study at large: TCRβ was sequenced from DNA of approximately 92 pretreatment tumors.

Profiled with immunoSEQ multiplex PCR; TCRdb holds only in-frame clones, not every one. The sample contains 8,500 to 9,000 clones, around 23% of which appear only once. Regarding treatment: randomized to nivolumab then ipilimumab (arm A) or the reverse (arm B). Whole-study results and caveats: Tumor T-cell fraction and clonality correlated with PD-L1 and CD8+ counts. About 30 times likelier clinical benefit followed increased tumor T-cell fraction and clonality.

Deletions cut 2 bases from V and 1 base from J, with 8 bases between. Germline values: CDR1 ENHRY, CDR2 SYGVKD. The CDR3 runs 15 residues. The J gene is TRBJ2-2, the V gene TRBV10-3, with D perhaps matching TRBD2 (5 bases). The TCR comes from a human donor with melanoma. Sample: tumor tissue (inferred from file names), taken from a patient given nivolumab and ipilimumab in sequence. The CDR3 sequence: CAISELEGNTGELFF. CDR3 DNA sequence: TGTGCCATCAGTGAGCTCGAGGGGAACACCGGGGAGCTGTTTTTT.